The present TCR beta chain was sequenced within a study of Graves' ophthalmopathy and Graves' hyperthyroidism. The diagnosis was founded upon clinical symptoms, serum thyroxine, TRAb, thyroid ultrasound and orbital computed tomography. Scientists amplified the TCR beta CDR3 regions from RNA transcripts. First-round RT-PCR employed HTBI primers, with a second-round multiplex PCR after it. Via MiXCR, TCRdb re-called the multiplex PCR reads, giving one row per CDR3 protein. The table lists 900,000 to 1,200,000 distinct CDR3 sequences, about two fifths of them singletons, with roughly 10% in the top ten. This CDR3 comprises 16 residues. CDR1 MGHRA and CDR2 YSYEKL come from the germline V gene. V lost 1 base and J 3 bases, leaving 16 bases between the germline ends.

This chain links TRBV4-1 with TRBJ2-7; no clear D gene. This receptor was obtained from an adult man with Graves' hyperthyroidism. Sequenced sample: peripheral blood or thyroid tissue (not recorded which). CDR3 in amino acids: CASSQVAETTNYEQYF. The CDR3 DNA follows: TGCGCCAGCAGCCAAGTTGCCGAGACAACGAACTACGAGCAGTACTTC.